This entry features one T cell receptor beta chain sequence. This clonotype was counted many times. The clone's antigen remains unknown. No qualities accompany the bases; no much larger clone lies one base away. The data were taken from a study of T-cell reconstitution after alpha-beta-depleted transplantation in children (dated by TCRdb to about 2016). For the study in its entirety: T-cell immune reconstitution after TCRalphabeta/CD19-depleted allogeneic hematopoietic cell transplantation in children was quantitatively tracked in the study by means of TCR repertoire profiling.

Library creation used PCR. The sequencer was an Illumina HiSeq 2500. TCR library preparation used molecular barcoding, with unique molecular identifiers applied to normalize quantification of the TCRbeta repertoire. Using fastp at Q25 and MiXCR, TCRdb reprocessed the public reads and kept productive beta chains. Each CDR3 protein gets just one entry, which takes the most common genes and DNA from the rows behind it. This sample comprises 200,000 to 250,000 distinct CDR3 sequences, around 12% of them detected only once. Of the sample, 2% to 3% falls within the top ten clones. The material was PBMCs from the stem cell graft donor, obtained from the stem cell graft. This clonotype was obtained from a human donor who donated a stem cell graft to a child with acute lymphoblastic leukemia.

The nucleotide sequence reads as follows: TGTGCCAGCAGCTCTTACGCGGAGACCCAGTACTTC. Its protein product is CASSSYAETQYF. The V and J segments used are TRBV7-2 and TRBJ2-5; no D gene can be assigned with confidence. V and J lose 4 bases and 5 bases, and a span of 8 bases separates them. Its CDR3 holds 12 amino acids, cysteine through phenylalanine. Only the CDR3 portion is preserved as DNA: 36 bases, with reading frame beginning at the first base. As encoded in the germline V gene, CDR1 is SGHTA while CDR2 is FQGNSA.